This T cell receptor beta chain comes out of a study of blood T cell repertoires in COVID-19. Study as a whole: There were acute and convalescent COVID-19 samples, and they came from the United States, Italy and Spain.

This clone is a singleton in its sample. Measured with immunoSEQ multiplex PCR; TCRdb has only the in-frame clones, and not every one. The repertoire holds 240,000 or so clones, with 86% as singletons. The CDR3 totals 15 residues. From germline, CDR1 is SGHAT and CDR2 FQNNGV. The V and J ends lost 2 bases and 2 bases, in that order; junction bases with no gene match: 5. Grouping used clinical history reported by participants in a survey and questionnaire. The sequence was obtained from a woman aged 45 to 65 who had recovered from COVID-19. The chain uses TRBV11-2 and TRBJ2-5; 7 bases are a match to TRBD1. Sequenced input: PBMCs or T cells enriched from blood (not recorded which). The chain's CDR3 is CASSLTVTGQETQYF. The CDR3 DNA reads TGTGCCAGCAGCTTAACCGTGACAGGGCAAGAGACCCAGTACTTC.